This T cell receptor (beta chain) was sequenced for a study of blood T cell repertoires in COVID-19. Study in general: Acute and convalescent COVID-19 specimens originated in the United States, Italy and Spain. PBMCs, B-cell-depleted T cells, or T cells were the source of the cDNA or gDNA that made up the material.

In the authors' methods: Reference gene primer amplification in the assay estimated nucleated cell counts. Using immunoSEQ multiplex PCR, the repertoire was profiled, and TCRdb retains in-frame clones only, with some absent. D and trimming come from the DNA, and the V and J calls and clone size come from that table. The sample holds roughly 100,000 clones, 75% to 90% seen once. The CDR3 consists of 16 residues. Losses at the gene ends were 3 bases for V and 4 bases for J; bases not matched to a gene: 4. The germline V gene has CDR1 SEHNR and CDR2 FQNEAQ (reference sequence). The receptor was derived from a woman at least 80 years old with acute or convalescent COVID-19. The sample taken for sequencing was peripheral blood. The chain combines TRBV7-9 with TRBJ2-2, with 11 nucleotides matching TRBD2. The CDR3 loop is CASSFISGGATGELFF. The CDR3 coding sequence is TGTGCCAGCAGCTTCATTAGCGGGGGGGCCACCGGGGAGCTGTTTTTT.